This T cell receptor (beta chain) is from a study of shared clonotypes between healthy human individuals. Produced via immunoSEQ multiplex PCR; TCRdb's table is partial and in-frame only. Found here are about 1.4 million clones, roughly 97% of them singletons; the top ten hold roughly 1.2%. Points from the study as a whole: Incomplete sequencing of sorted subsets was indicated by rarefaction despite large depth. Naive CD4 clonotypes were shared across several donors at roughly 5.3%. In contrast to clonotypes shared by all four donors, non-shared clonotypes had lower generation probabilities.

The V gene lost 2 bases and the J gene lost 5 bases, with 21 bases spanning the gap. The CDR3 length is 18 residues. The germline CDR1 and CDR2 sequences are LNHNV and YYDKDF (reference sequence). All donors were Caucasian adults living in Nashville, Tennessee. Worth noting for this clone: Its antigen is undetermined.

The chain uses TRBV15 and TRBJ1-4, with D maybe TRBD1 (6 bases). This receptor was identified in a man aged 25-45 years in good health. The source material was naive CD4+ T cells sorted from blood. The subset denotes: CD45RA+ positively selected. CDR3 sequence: CATSRSAPTLGANEKLFF. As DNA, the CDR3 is TGTGCCACCAGCAGATCCGCCCCCACATTGGGGGCGAATGAAAAACTGTTTTTT.